One and the same sample provided the 14 T cell receptor beta chains below, sequenced in a study of Ad26.COV2.S vaccination and SARS-CoV-2 variants. Treatment meaning: about 20 received Ad26.COV2.S at low or high dose, single or two shots; roughly five received placebo; per-sample allocation not given. After the first vaccine or placebo injection, samples were drawn on day 63. Sequencing used immunoSEQ multiplex PCR; TCRdb keeps in-frame clones, though not all of them. Of some 420,000 clones in the sample, approximately 90% were seen once. The sequences come from peripheral blood, collected in a trial of Ad26.COV2.S vaccine versus placebo. The receptor source for this set is a person aged 18 to 59 who received the Ad26.COV2.S COVID-19 vaccine or a placebo.

The chain carries TRBV28 and TRBJ1-2; D is possibly TRBD1 (6 bases). The germline V gene encodes CDR1 MDHEN and CDR2 SYDVKM. Trimming took off 1 base at V and 6 bases at J, with 12 bases between the two ends. The CDR3 covers 14 residues. The CDR3 region has the DNA TGTGCCAGCAGTTTATTACACAGGGTTGATGGCTACACCTTC. Translation: CASSLLHRVDGYTF.

The J gene is TRBJ1-6, the V gene TRBV7-8; D unclear. The CDR3 runs 13 residues. Looked up from germline, CDR1 is SGHVS and CDR2 is FQNEAQ. V shed 3 bases and J shed 14 bases, with 14 bases lying between them. Here the CDR3 reads CASSFDLEATLHF. As DNA, the CDR3 is TGTGCCAGCAGCTTTGATCTCGAGGCCACCCTCCACTTT.

J is TRBJ2-7 and V is TRBV7-9, with 9 bases identical to TRBD1. The V segment lost 1 base and the J segment 9 bases; nucleotides outside the gene matches: 4. CDR1 is SEHNR, CDR2 FQNEAQ, per germline (reference sequence). This CDR3 contains 13 residues. The DNA for the CDR3 is TGTGCCAGCAGCTTAGGGGACAGGGTCGGGCAGTACTTC. It codes for CASSLGDRVGQYF.

This chain uses TRBV11-3 with TRBJ2-7; D gene ambiguous. The CDR3 contains 13 residues. Trimming pared 2 bases from V and 5 bases from J, leaving 10 bases between. The germline CDR1 and CDR2 sequences are SGHNT and YENEEA. In DNA, the CDR3 is TGTGCCAGCAGCTTAACCCCTTTGAACGAGCAGTACTTC. Amino acid sequence: CASSLTPLNEQYF.

The chain couples TRBV9 to TRBJ2-1; D assignment may be TRBD1 or TRBD2 (5 bases each). This CDR3 region has 17 residues. Germline V lookup: CDR1 SGDLS, CDR2 YYNGEE. V lost 0 bases and J lost 4, with 17 bases in between. DNA of the CDR3: TGTGCCAGCAGCGTAGGTGGGGGTATCGGACCTTACAATGAGCAGTTCTTC. Protein: CASSVGGGIGPYNEQFF.

The chain employs TRBV4-3 and TRBJ1-2; D may be TRBD1 (5 bases). Trimming removed 0 bases at V and 6 bases at J, with 11 bases between. The CDR3 covers 14 residues. Germline V gene data show CDR1 as LGHNA and CDR2 as YSLEER. As DNA, the CDR3 is TGCGCCAGCAGCCAAGATGGGACCGGAGATGGCTACACCTTC. Translated, it gives CASSQDGTGDGYTF.

The chain is built from TRBV5-4 and TRBJ2-3; D is uncertain. The germline gives CDR1 SGHNT, CDR2 YYREEE (reference sequence). The CDR3 is 15 amino acids. Trimming took 4 bases from V and 0 from J, leaving 12 bases between them. CDR3 loop: CASSADSLSTDTQYF. The CDR3 nucleotides read TGTGCCAGCAGCGCCGACTCATTAAGCACAGATACGCAGTATTTT. Full variable domain (outside the CDR3, taken from reference TRBV5-4 and TRBJ2-3): ETGVTQSPTHLIKTRGQQVTLRCSSQSGHNTVSWYQQALGQGPQFIFQYYREEENGRGNFPPRFSGLQFPNYSSELNVNALELDDSALYLCASSADSLSTDTQYFGPGTRLTVL.

The rearrangement links TRBV3-1 (or the pseudogene TRBV3-2) to TRBJ1-1; D not resolved. Germline assignment: CDR1 LGHDT and CDR2 YNNKEL (reference sequence). The V end was cut by 0 bases, the J end by 5 bases, with 10 bases between. This CDR3 comprises 14 residues. The CDR3 reads CASSQDRVITEAFF. The CDR3 nucleotides are TGTGCCAGCAGCCAAGATAGGGTAATTACTGAAGCTTTCTTT.

This chain connects TRBV4-3 to TRBJ1-4; a possible D gene is TRBD1 (6 bases). The V and J ends lost 3 bases and 9 bases respectively, with 14 bases between them. The CDR3 has 14 amino acids. Germline V gene data show CDR1 as LGHNA and CDR2 as YSLEER. For the CDR3, the DNA is TGCGCCAGCAGCCAGTCCAGGGGAGGGAAAAAACTGTTTTTT. Protein: CASSQSRGGKKLFF.

V and J are TRBV13 and TRBJ2-1; 14 nucleotides match TRBD2. The CDR3 has 20 amino acids. Germline V CDR1 and CDR2: PRHDT, FYEKMQ (reference sequence). Unmatched junction bases numbered 11, after V lost 0 bases and J lost 4 bases. The chain's CDR3 is CASSLGRTSGGTSWYNEQFF. The CDR3 coding sequence is TGTGCCAGCAGCTTAGGTCGGACTAGCGGGGGGACATCCTGGTACAATGAGCAGTTCTTC.

V gene TRBV6-5 combines with J gene TRBJ1-2, with D unclear. Germline V lookup: CDR1 MNHEY, CDR2 SVGAGI. V was pared by 5 bases and J by 2 bases, with 9 bases between. This CDR3 region has 13 residues. CDR3 sequence: CASSPPGNYGYTF. The CDR3 region has the DNA TGTGCCAGCAGTCCCCCAGGCAACTATGGCTACACCTTC.

The genes are TRBV10-1 and TRBJ2-7; maybe TRBD1 (5 bases). The CDR3 has 14 amino acids. V was pared by 0 bases and J by 2 bases, with 8 bases between. Per the germline V gene, CDR1 is WNHNN and CDR2 is SYGVQD (reference sequence). CDR3 sequence (DNA): TGCGCCAGCAGTGAGTCTGGGGCCCCCTACGAGCAGTACTTC. This translates into CASSESGAPYEQYF.

In its sample, this clone was seen a few times. The rearrangement links TRBV18 to TRBJ2-7; TRBD2 aligns across 9 bases. The CDR3 has 15 amino acids. Losses at the gene ends were 3 bases for V and 4 bases for J; bases not matched to a gene: 7. Germline V CDR1 and CDR2: KGHSH, LQKENI. Written as DNA, the CDR3 is TGTGCCAGCTCACCGAGCGGGACTAGCTATTACGAGCAGTACTTC. It codes for CASSPSGTSYYEQYF.

This chain uses TRBV19 with TRBJ2-3; a weak D match, TRBD1 (5 bases). The CDR3 sequence is 16 residues long. The V end was cut by 3 bases, the J end by 2 bases, with 15 bases between. Germline values: CDR1 LNHDA, CDR2 SQIVND (reference sequence). CDR3 amino acids: CASSIIGQGSTDTQYF. The DNA of the CDR3 is TGTGCCAGTAGTATCATCGGCCAGGGATCCACAGATACGCAGTATTTT.